This T cell receptor (beta chain) was recorded in a study of shared clonotypes between healthy human individuals. The wider study: Plates per donor: three CD4 naive, three CD4 memory, two CD8 naive, one CD8 memory.

The CD4+ fraction was divided into a CD45RA+ naive subset and a CD45RA-negative memory subset. Sequencing used immunoSEQ multiplex PCR; TCRdb keeps in-frame clones, though not all of them. The sample comprises approximately 2.4 million clones, 90% to 97% of which are singletons, and more than 0.1% rests with the top ten. The V gene's germline CDR1 is SGDLS and CDR2 YYNGEE. Trimming took 0 bases from V and 9 from J; bases not matched to a gene: 7. This CDR3 comprises 16 residues. About this clone itself: No antigen is known for it.

Overall study findings and caveats: In contrast to clonotypes shared by all four donors, non-shared clonotypes had lower generation probabilities.

This rearrangement joins TRBV9 to TRBJ2-1, with 12 bases that match TRBD2. This TCR came from a young man in good health. Sequencing input: naive CD4+ T cells sorted from blood. As for subset: CD45RA+ positively selected. This chain's CDR3 is CASSVAPSGGASEQFF. CDR3 DNA: TGTGCCAGCAGCGTAGCTCCTAGCGGGGGGGCATCTGAGCAGTTCTTC. Full variable domain (outside the CDR3, taken from reference TRBV9 and TRBJ2-1): DSGVTQTPKHLITATGQRVTLRCSPRSGDLSVYWYQQSLDQGLQFLIQYYNGEERAKGNILERFSAQQFPDLHSELNLSSLELGDSALYFCASSVAPSGGASEQFFGPGTRLTVL.